These 15 T cell receptor beta chains share one sample of origin, sequenced in a study of cytomegalovirus exposure and HLA in healthy donors. It was with 60 Vbeta and 13 Jbeta primers that the PCR ran. The data were produced by immunoSEQ multiplex PCR, yet TCRdb's version contains in-frame clones alone and is incomplete. This table has roughly 120,000 clones, approximately 80% appearing once. Specimen: PBMCs. The receptors stem from a man younger than 35 in good health and CMV-seropositive.

This rearrangement joins TRBV27 to TRBJ2-2, with 10 positions matching TRBD2. Trimming at V came to 2 bases and at J to 6 bases, leaving 6 bases not matched to a gene. The CDR3 totals 16 residues. Germline V gene lookup returns CDR1 MNHEY and CDR2 SMNVEV (reference sequence). The CDR3 spells CASSLNGLAGAGELFF. The CDR3 DNA reads as TGTGCCAGCAGTTTAAATGGGCTAGCGGGAGCCGGGGAGCTGTTTTTT.

V gene TRBV25-1 combines with J gene TRBJ1-4; D unresolved. The CDR3 runs 9 residues. V was trimmed by 4 bases and J by 13 bases, leaving 4 bases between them. CDR1 and CDR2 (germline): MGHDK, SYGVNS. In DNA, the CDR3 is TGTGCCAGCAGTGCCGGACTGTTTTTT. Translated, it gives CASSAGLFF.

V is TRBV2 and J is TRBJ2-7; 8 bases are shared with TRBD2. Germline trimming cut 5 bases from V and 3 bases from J; bases unmatched to any gene: 9. Germline CDR1 reads SNHLY; CDR2 reads FYNNEI. This CDR3 region has 15 residues. CDR3 nucleotide sequence: TGTGCCAGCAGTACTGGGGAGACTAGCGTCTACGAGCAGTACTTC. As protein: CASSTGETSVYEQYF.

The V and J genes are TRBV7-9 and TRBJ1-3; 8 bases line up with TRBD1. The germline V gene encodes CDR1 SEHNR and CDR2 FQNEAQ (reference sequence). This CDR3 has 15 amino acids. V was clipped by 2 bases and J by 4 bases; unmatched bases: 4. CDR3 residues: CASSLRAGGGNTIYF. Here the CDR3 DNA reads TGTGCCAGCAGCTTAAGGGCAGGGGGCGGAAACACCATATATTTT.

The chain carries TRBV27 and TRBJ2-1; 9 bases are a match to TRBD1. V gave up 5 bases and J gave up 9 bases; unmatched junction bases: 8. The CDR3 loop spans 14 amino acids. Germline CDR1 reads MNHEY; CDR2 reads SMNVEV (reference sequence). CDR3 sequence: CASSPGTGRPEQFF. In nucleotides, the CDR3 is TGTGCCAGCAGTCCCGGGACAGGGAGACCTGAGCAGTTCTTC.

The chain has TRBV18 and TRBJ1-4; D gene ambiguous. Per germline, CDR1 KGHSH and CDR2 LQKENI. This CDR3 contains 13 residues. Trimming shortened V by 3 bases and J by 7 bases, and 9 bases separated the two germline ends. The CDR3 sequence is CASSPTNSEKLFF. CDR3 nucleotides: TGTGCCAGCTCACCCACAAACAGTGAAAAACTGTTTTTT.

A single count supports this clone. This chain uses TRBV6-5 with TRBJ1-5, with 7 bases identical to TRBD1. The CDR3 extends over 15 amino acids. V shed 2 bases and J 11 bases; nucleotides not matched to a gene: 12. CDR1 is MNHEY, CDR2 SVGAGI, per germline. The CDR3 reads CASSYRGGRVGTQHF. The CDR3 DNA follows: TGTGCCAGCAGTTACCGAGGGGGCCGGGTCGGGACCCAGCATTTT.

The chain combines TRBV19 with TRBJ1-2; 10 positions agree with TRBD1. Trimming removed 3 bases from V and 4 bases from J; junction bases left unmatched: 11. The CDR3 runs to 17 residues. Germline-derived CDR1 and CDR2 are LNHDA and SQIVND (reference sequence). CDR3: CASSIRDRGLVGYGYTF. The CDR3 region has the DNA TGTGCCAGTAGTATTCGAGACAGGGGGCTAGTGGGCTATGGCTACACCTTC.

In its sample, this clone was seen once. The chain couples TRBV6-1 to TRBJ2-5, with 8 bases fitting TRBD2. The length of the CDR3 is 14 residues. Germline CDR1 and CDR2: MNHNS and SASEGT. With V trimmed by 1 base and J by 2 bases, 0 bases remained unmatched. The CDR3 nucleotides read TGTGCCAGCAGTGAAGGCGGGGGGCAAGAGACCCAGTACTTC. Translated, it gives CASSEGGGQETQYF.

This rearrangement joins TRBV20-1 to TRBJ1-2; D ambiguous. V was pared by 4 bases and J by 9 bases, with 9 bases between. The CDR3 covers 10 residues. Germline V gene lookup returns CDR1 DFQATT and CDR2 SNEGSKA (reference sequence). CDR3 bases: TGCAGTGCTAATCCGGAGTGCTACACCTTC. Translation: CSANPECYTF.

This chain connects TRBV6-1 to TRBJ1-2, with TRBD1 matching 7 bases. The CDR3 is made up of 14 amino acids. Per germline, CDR1 MNHNS and CDR2 SASEGT. After removal of 4 bases from V and 0 bases from J, the junction contained 2 bases not matched to a gene. The CDR3 reads CASSGGTANYGYTF. The CDR3 DNA sequence: TGTGCCAGCAGTGGGGGGACAGCTAACTATGGCTACACCTTC.

V is TRBV2 and J is TRBJ2-4, with unresolved D. Trimming pared 8 bases from V and 4 bases from J, leaving 12 bases between. CDR3 size: 13 residues. Germline assignment: CDR1 SNHLY and CDR2 FYNNEI. CDR3 coding DNA: TGTGCCAGCTACGACTTAACTAAAAACATTCAGTACTTC. Encoded protein: CASYDLTKNIQYF.

This chain connects TRBV5-4 to TRBJ1-2; TRBD1 is a possible D gene (5 bases). The length of the CDR3 is 14 residues. CDR1 SGHNT and CDR2 YYREEE come from the germline V gene (reference sequence). Trimming cost V 0 bases and J 4 bases, with 10 bases left between them. The CDR3 nucleotides are TGTGCCAGCAGCTTGGGACGGGGGTTCTATGGCTACACCTTC. This sequence encodes CASSLGRGFYGYTF.

Only one count was recorded for this clone. The chain is built from TRBV14 and TRBJ1-5; D is ambiguous. Trimming stripped 4 bases from V and 8 bases from J, with 12 bases between. Germline V gene lookup returns CDR1 SGHDN and CDR2 FVKESK. The CDR3 totals 13 residues. CDR3 residues: CASSPLGSEPQHF. For the CDR3, the DNA is TGTGCCAGCAGCCCCTTAGGGAGTGAGCCCCAGCATTTT.

The chain couples TRBV6-6 to TRBJ1-6; D gene uncertain. The length of the CDR3 is 14 residues. The germline CDR1 and CDR2 sequences are MNHNY and SVGAGI (reference sequence). V shed 7 bases and J shed 7 bases, with 14 bases lying between them. The CDR3 reads CASTSLSVNSPLHF. The CDR3 DNA follows: TGTGCCAGCACCTCCCTGTCAGTGAATTCACCCCTCCACTTT.